The next 5 T cell receptor beta chains were all read from a single sample in a study of blood T cell repertoires in COVID-19. Produced via immunoSEQ multiplex PCR; TCRdb's table is partial and in-frame only. Seen here are 80,000 or so clones, around 82% observed once, and the top ten hold 10%. Input material: peripheral blood. These receptors all stem from a man aged 55 to 70 with acute or convalescent COVID-19.

The chain recombines TRBV6-2 or TRBV6-3 with TRBJ1-5; 7 bases are a match to TRBD1. Germline CDR1 MNHEY, CDR2 SVGEGT. Unmatched junction bases numbered 7, after V lost 2 bases and J lost 3 bases. The length of the CDR3 is 16 residues. The CDR3 loop reads CASSYNRQGYNQPQHF. The CDR3 region has the DNA TGTGCCAGCAGTTACAATCGACAGGGTTACAATCAGCCCCAGCATTTT.

The chain uses TRBV2 and TRBJ1-2; 7 nucleotides match TRBD1. J was trimmed by 7 bases and V by 7 bases; bases with no gene match: 12. The CDR3 has 14 residues. Per the germline V gene, CDR1 is SNHLY and CDR2 is FYNNEI. CDR3 nucleotide sequence: TGTGCCAGCAACCAGGAGGGGGCGCTTCTTGGCTACACCTTC. It specifies CASNQEGALLGYTF. Full variable domain (missing parts from reference TRBV2 and TRBJ1-2): EPEVTQTPSHQVTQMGQEVILRCVPISNHLYFYWYRQILGQKVEFLVSFYNNEISEKSEIFDDQFSVERPDGSNFTLKIRSTKLEDSAMYFCASNQEGALLGYTFGSGTRLTVV.

The J gene is TRBJ2-7, the V gene TRBV5-1; 9 nucleotides align to TRBD1. The V segment lost 3 bases and the J segment 5 bases; nucleotides outside the gene matches: 9. Germline V gene sequence: CDR1 SGHRS, CDR2 YFSETQ. The CDR3 has 15 amino acids. For the CDR3, the DNA is TGCGCCAGCAGCTGGGCGGGGACAGGGTCCGACGAGCAGTACTTC. It yields the protein CASSWAGTGSDEQYF.

This clone was counted once. The rearrangement uses TRBV6-5 and TRBJ2-2; D is possibly TRBD2 (5 bases). The V end was cut by 7 bases, the J end by 1 base, with 13 bases between. This CDR3 region has 15 residues. From germline, CDR1 is MNHEY and CDR2 SVGAGI. CDR3 in amino acids: CASTRAAKNTGELFF. As DNA, the CDR3 is TGTGCCAGCACGAGGGCGGCAAAGAACACCGGGGAGCTGTTTTTT.

This chain links TRBV6-2 or TRBV6-3 with TRBJ1-5, with 7 bases fitting TRBD1. Germline values: CDR1 MNHEY, CDR2 SVGEGT. The CDR3 is 14 amino acids. V shed 5 bases and J 6 bases; nucleotides not matched to a gene: 7. The CDR3 DNA reads as TGTGCCAGCAGTCAGACAGGGTGGGGTCAGCCCCAGCATTTT. It encodes CASSQTGWGQPQHF.